This TCR beta chain was documented in a study of T cells in Graves' hyperthyroidism and ophthalmopathy. This clonotype came up a few times. Trimming stripped 1 base from V and 7 bases from J, with 11 bases between. The CDR3 loop spans 13 amino acids. Per germline, CDR1 SNHLY and CDR2 FYNNEI. From RNA transcripts, TCR beta CDR3 regions were amplified. The primer set for the first-round RT-PCR of the TCR CDR3 was HTBI. TCRdb re-called the multiplex PCR reads through MiXCR, storing one row per CDR3 protein. The data show fewer than 650,000 distinct CDR3 sequences, with 14% to 15% seen just once and 4.3% held by the top ten.

The gene calls are TRBV2 and TRBJ2-7; unclear D gene. The clonotype comes from a woman in her 40s with Graves' ophthalmopathy. Sequencing was done on a sample of blood. CDR3 sequence: CASSEGGRLEQYF. The CDR3 nucleotides read TGTGCCAGCAGTGAAGGCGGTCGGCTGGAGCAGTACTTC.